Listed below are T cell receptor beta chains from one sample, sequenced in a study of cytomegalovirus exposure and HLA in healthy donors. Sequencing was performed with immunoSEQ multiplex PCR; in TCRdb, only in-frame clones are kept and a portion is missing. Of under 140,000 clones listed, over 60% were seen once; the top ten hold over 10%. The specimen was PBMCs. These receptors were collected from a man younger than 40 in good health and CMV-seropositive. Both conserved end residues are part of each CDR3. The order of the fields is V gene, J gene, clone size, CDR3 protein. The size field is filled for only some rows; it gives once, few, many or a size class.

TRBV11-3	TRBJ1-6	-	CASSNHRSSYNSPLHF
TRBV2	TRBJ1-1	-	CASSDFKASGTEAFF
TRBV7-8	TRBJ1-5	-	CASSLAQSQPQHF
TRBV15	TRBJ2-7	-	CATSRAAGSGEQYF
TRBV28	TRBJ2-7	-	CASSLLTYEQYF
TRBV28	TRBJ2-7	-	CASSSRLGLAGGYEQYF
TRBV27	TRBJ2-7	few	CASSLSPETYEQYF
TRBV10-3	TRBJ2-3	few	CAISPGPDFTNTDTQYF
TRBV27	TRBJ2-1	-	CASTPTSPPYNEQFF
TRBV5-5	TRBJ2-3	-	CASSFRQATDTQYF
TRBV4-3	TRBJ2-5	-	CASSKDWETQETQYF
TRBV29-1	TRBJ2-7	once	CSVEDGGSQAEQYF
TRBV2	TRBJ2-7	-	CASDSGTGKDEQYF
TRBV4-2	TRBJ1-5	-	CASSPGGQPQHF
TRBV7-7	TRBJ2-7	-	CASSPSPASFGADEQYF
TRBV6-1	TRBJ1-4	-	CASSVEGATNEKLFF
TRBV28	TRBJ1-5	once	CASTPAGQGQQPQHF
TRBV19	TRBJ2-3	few	CASSPRQGSSTDTQYF
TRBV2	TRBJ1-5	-	CASRKTLLGDSNQPQHF